Each of the 17 T cell receptor beta chains below was sequenced from the same sample in a study of blood T cell repertoires in COVID-19. Using immunoSEQ multiplex PCR, the repertoire was profiled, and TCRdb retains in-frame clones only, with some absent. There are around 270,000 clones in the sample; 80% to 90% occur only once, and more than 3.5% lies in the top ten. Sample: PBMCs or T cells enriched from blood (not recorded which). The receptors come from a woman aged 25 to 39 who had recovered from COVID-19.

This clone was seen once. The chain couples TRBV5-8 to TRBJ1-5; a weak D match, TRBD1 (6 bases). V was pared by 1 base and J by 4 bases, with 15 bases between. The CDR3 spans 16 residues. The V gene's germline CDR1 is SGHTS and CDR2 YDEGEE. The CDR3 coding sequence is TGTGCCAGCAGCTTGTTTACAGGACAGACAAATCAGCCCCAGCATTTT. Protein: CASSLFTGQTNQPQHF.

The rearrangement joins TRBV15 to TRBJ2-7; D not resolved. V shed 0 bases and J shed 0 bases, with 9 bases lying between them. The CDR3 has 15 residues. Germline assignment: CDR1 LNHNV and CDR2 YYDKDF (reference sequence). The CDR3 region has the DNA TGTGCCACCAGCAGAGATCAGAGGAGCTCCTACGAGCAGTACTTC. It encodes CATSRDQRSSYEQYF.

The gene calls are TRBV10-1 and TRBJ2-2; 8 positions match TRBD1. J gave up 1 base and V 4 bases, and 2 bases lay outside the gene matches. The germline V gene has CDR1 WNHNN and CDR2 SYGVQD (reference sequence). The CDR3 covers 15 residues. The CDR3 sequence: CASSAGQGNTGELFF. The CDR3, as DNA: TGCGCCAGCAGTGCAGGACAGGGGAACACCGGGGAGCTGTTTTTT.

This clone came up once. The J gene is TRBJ2-1, the V gene TRBV7-9, with 8 bases that match TRBD2. Trimming at V came to 5 bases and at J to 2 bases, leaving 14 bases not matched to a gene. In germline, CDR1 is SEHNR, CDR2 FQNEAQ (reference sequence). This CDR3 spans 18 amino acids. This chain's CDR3 is CASSLGLAGLGAYNEQFF. The CDR3 DNA sequence: TGTGCCAGCAGCCTAGGGCTAGCGGGTTTGGGGGCCTACAATGAGCAGTTCTTC.

This sequence joins TRBV7-2 and TRBJ2-3; no reliable D call. Between the trimmed V and J ends, which lost 1 base and 6 bases, there was a span of 14 bases. From germline, CDR1 is SGHTA and CDR2 FQGNSA. The CDR3 covers 15 residues. The CDR3 protein is CASSLGYSFMDTQYF. The CDR3, as DNA: TGTGCCAGCAGCTTAGGATACAGTTTTATGGATACGCAGTATTTT.

The chain carries TRBV5-1 and TRBJ2-5; D is perhaps TRBD2 (6 bases). CDR1 is SGHRS, CDR2 YFSETQ, per germline. The V gene lost 3 bases and the J gene lost 2 bases, with 11 bases spanning the gap. The CDR3 is 14 residues long. In DNA, the CDR3 is TGCGCCAGCAGCTCGGCTCGGGGGCAAGAGACCCAGTACTTC. It yields the protein CASSSARGQETQYF.

This chain uses TRBV6-6 with TRBJ1-5; 7 bases agree with TRBD1. Trimming took 2 bases from V and 4 from J; bases not matched to a gene: 5. The CDR3 length is 15 residues. Germline CDR1 is MNHNY and CDR2 is SVGAGI (reference sequence). Here the CDR3 DNA reads TGTGCCAGCAGTTACCTGGGACAGTCGAATCAGCCCCAGCATTTT. It encodes CASSYLGQSNQPQHF.

There are a few counts of this clone. This sequence joins TRBV7-6 and TRBJ2-1, with 9 bases aligning to TRBD2. The CDR3 covers 14 residues. The V and J ends lost 3 bases and 8 bases, in that order; junction bases with no gene match: 5. Germline loops: CDR1 SGHVS, CDR2 FNYEAQ. CDR3 nucleotide sequence: TGTGCCAGCAGCTTTAGCGGGAGTGTCGATGAGCAGTTCTTC. This translates into CASSFSGSVDEQFF. The whole variable domain, remainder taken from reference TRBV7-6 and TRBJ2-1, is GAGVSQSPRYKVTKRGQDVALRCDPISGHVSLYWYRQALGQGPEFLTYFNYEAQQDKSGLPNDRFSAERPEGSISTLTIQRTEQRDSAMYRCASSFSGSVDEQFFGPGTRLTVL.

This clone was observed a few times. V and J are TRBV7-9 and TRBJ1-5, with 8 bases identical to TRBD1. The CDR3 length is 12 residues. V was clipped by 8 bases and J by 4 bases; unmatched bases: 1. CDR1 SEHNR and CDR2 FQNEAQ come from the germline V gene (reference sequence). The CDR3 nucleotides are TGTGCCAGCGGGACAGGTAATCAGCCCCAGCATTTT. Translating it yields CASGTGNQPQHF.

A single count supports this clone. The chain employs TRBV10-2 and TRBJ1-1; possibly TRBD1 for D (5 bases). The V gene's germline CDR1 is WSHSY and CDR2 SAAADI. The CDR3 covers 11 residues. The ends were cut back, 6 bases at V and 4 bases at J, with 6 bases in the middle. CDR3 coding DNA: TGCGCCAGCAGGGGGGGCACTGAAGCTTTCTTT. Translation: CASRGGTEAFF.

The chain carries TRBV28 and TRBJ2-7; D possibly corresponds to TRBD2 (6 bases). Germline V gene sequence: CDR1 MDHEN, CDR2 SYDVKM. The CDR3 spans 15 residues. The V and J ends lost 2 bases and 2 bases respectively, with 13 bases between them. CDR3 in amino acids: CASSLGGSTAYEQYF. The DNA for the CDR3 is TGTGCCAGCAGTTTAGGGGGGTCGACGGCCTACGAGCAGTACTTC.

This rearrangement joins TRBV4-1 to TRBJ2-7, with 9 bases matching TRBD1. After removal of 3 bases from V and 4 bases from J, the junction contained 10 bases not matched to a gene. CDR1 and CDR2 (germline): MGHRA, YSYEKL. This CDR3 has 16 amino acids. The CDR3 sequence: CASSQPNRGPTYEQYF. The DNA for the CDR3 is TGCGCCAGCAGCCAGCCCAACAGGGGGCCCACGTACGAGCAGTACTTC.

The chain couples TRBV2 to TRBJ1-2; 8 bases line up with TRBD1. The germline V gene encodes CDR1 SNHLY and CDR2 FYNNEI. This CDR3 is 12 amino acids long. J gave up 13 bases and V 0 bases, and 4 bases lay outside the gene matches. CDR3: CASSEAGQGGTF. The CDR3 nucleotides read TGTGCCAGCAGTGAAGCCGGACAGGGTGGCACCTTC.

In this sample, this clone turned up a few times. The CDR3 nucleotides are TGTGCCAGCAGCCTACGAGTTATAAGCAATCAGCCCCAGCATTTT. Protein sequence: CASSLRVISNQPQHF. J is TRBJ1-5 and V is TRBV6-5; no definite D call. V was pared by 6 bases and J by 1 base, with 13 bases between. The CDR3 runs 15 residues. CDR1 is MNHEY and CDR2 is SVGAGI in the germline V gene.

The chain has TRBV27 and TRBJ1-6; D gene uncertain. The CDR3 extends over 12 amino acids. Per the germline V gene, CDR1 is MNHEY and CDR2 is SMNVEV (reference sequence). V lost 6 bases and J 7 bases, leaving 7 bases between the germline ends. This CDR3 reads CASSLFNSPLHF. CDR3 in DNA: TGTGCCAGCAGCCTTTTCAATTCACCCCTCCACTTT.

The rearrangement links TRBV5-4 to TRBJ2-4, with a weak D call TRBD1 (5 bases). The CDR3 is 13 residues long. Trimming cost V 1 base and J 6 bases, with 8 bases left between them. Germline V gives CDR1 SGHNT, CDR2 YYREEE (reference sequence). DNA for the CDR3: TGTGCCAGCAGCTTGACAGGCGGAAACATTCAGTACTTC. It translates to CASSLTGGNIQYF.

This chain joins TRBV15 and TRBJ2-5, with D possibly being TRBD2 (6 bases). From germline, CDR1 is LNHNV and CDR2 YYDKDF (reference sequence). The V and J ends lost 5 bases and 5 bases respectively, with 24 bases between them. The CDR3 has 17 residues. The CDR3 spells CATSLARGIPREETQYF. The DNA for the CDR3 is TGTGCCACCAGCCTCGCCCGGGGGATCCCCCGAGAGGAGACCCAGTACTTC.